Listed here are 8 T cell receptor beta chains from one sample, sequenced in a study of cytomegalovirus exposure and HLA in healthy donors. Use of 60 Vbeta and 13 Jbeta primers characterized the PCR. The table came from immunoSEQ multiplex PCR; TCRdb's copy has only in-frame clones and leaves some out. The table has 150,000 to 200,000 clones, more than 80% seen once. Sequenced material: PBMCs. Receptors originate from a woman in her late teens or twenties in good health and CMV-seronegative.

In its sample, this clone was seen a few times. The rearrangement links TRBV7-9 to TRBJ1-4; no clear D. The length of the CDR3 is 12 residues. Germline lookup yields CDR1 SEHNR and CDR2 FQNEAQ (reference sequence). V was shortened by 5 bases and J by 7 bases, with 8 bases between the two germline ends. The CDR3, as DNA: TGTGCCAGCAGCCCCTACAGTGAAAAACTGTTTTTT. Residues: CASSPYSEKLFF.

The CDR3 reads CASSLTTAGSLYEQYF. The CDR3 DNA reads TGCGCCAGCAGTCTGACCACAGCCGGTTCCCTCTACGAGCAGTACTTC. The V and J genes are TRBV10-2 and TRBJ2-7, with D hard to call. The CDR3 covers 16 residues. Trimming shortened V by 5 bases and J by 3 bases, and 20 bases separated the two germline ends. The germline V gene has CDR1 WSHSY and CDR2 SAAADI.

This clone appeared once. V gene TRBV7-6 combines with J gene TRBJ1-2; no definite D call. Looked up from germline, CDR1 is SGHVS and CDR2 is FNYEAQ. The CDR3 sequence is 16 residues long. V was cut by 5 bases and J by 0 bases, with 16 bases left in between. CDR3 nucleotides: TGTGCCAGCAGCCCGACGACCCAGACTCCTAACTATGGCTACACCTTC. The encoded protein is CASSPTTQTPNYGYTF.

The chain carries TRBV5-1 and TRBJ2-5; D gene ambiguous. Germline V gene lookup returns CDR1 SGHRS and CDR2 YFSETQ. The V gene lost 0 bases and the J gene lost 3 bases, with 9 bases spanning the gap. The CDR3 extends over 14 amino acids. The CDR3 bases are TGCGCCAGCAGCTTGGGTGTTAATAAAGAGACCCAGTACTTC. Its translation: CASSLGVNKETQYF.

The chain carries TRBV6-5 and TRBJ2-7, with 7 bases aligning to TRBD1. CDR3 length: 14 amino acids. V shed 4 bases and J 6 bases; nucleotides not matched to a gene: 9. Germline V gene lookup returns CDR1 MNHEY and CDR2 SVGAGI. Here the CDR3 reads CASSFLGTASEQYF. The CDR3 nucleotides are TGTGCCAGCAGTTTCTTAGGGACAGCCTCCGAGCAGTACTTC.

Worth noting for this clone: At one end, the junction sequence differs from germline, possibly due to a read error. This chain links TRBV7-9 with TRBJ2-7; D unclear. This CDR3 has 13 amino acids. From germline, CDR1 is SEHNR and CDR2 FQNEAQ (reference sequence). CDR3 bases: TGTGCCAGCGGCTTAAACGCAGTCTACGAGCAGTACTTC. Translated, it gives CASGLNAVYEQYF.

Regarding this clone: At one end the junction does not follow the germline gene, possibly because of a read error. CDR3 coding DNA: TGCGCCAGCAGTGGCCCGACTAGCGCGAACGCCGGGGAGCTGTTTTTT. Encoded protein: CASSGPTSANAGELFF. The chain recombines TRBV10-1 with TRBJ2-2; the match to TRBD2 covers 8 bases. The CDR3 loop spans 16 amino acids. Germline V gives CDR1 WNHNN, CDR2 SYGVQD (reference sequence).

This clone came up a few times. The V gene is TRBV18, the J gene TRBJ2-5; D remains ambiguous. This CDR3 is built from 13 residues. Germline V lookup: CDR1 KGHSH, CDR2 LQKENI. V shed 3 bases and J shed 0 bases, with 5 bases lying between them. CDR3 residues: CASSPQDQETQYF. The CDR3 DNA reads as TGTGCCAGCTCACCCCAGGACCAAGAGACCCAGTACTTC.